The present T cell receptor (beta chain) was sequenced within a study of OX40 agonist ivuxolimab in advanced cancers. Study details: Patients were given ivuxolimab, an antibody that agonizes OX40 (CD134). Study-wide results and limits: The expanded peripheral T cells' antigen specificity was not determined. Certain nonresponders additionally had low normalized T-cell clonal expansion.

As to this clone: Its antigen is unknown.

The method was immunoSEQ multiplex PCR; TCRdb's version includes in-frame clones alone and lacks a portion of them. The sample lists under 60,000 clones; roughly 92% were seen once. CDR3 length equals 12 residues. Germline assignment: CDR1 SGHKS and CDR2 YYEKEE (reference sequence). Trimming took off 4 bases at V and 8 bases at J, with 10 bases between the two ends. This clonotype originated in an adult with an advanced solid tumor such as melanoma, head and neck, liver or kidney cancer. Sequencing used CD4+ or CD8+ T cells sorted from blood, obtained in a trial of the OX40 agonist ivuxolimab. The gene calls are TRBV5-5 and TRBJ2-1, with D possibly being TRBD1 (6 bases). The chain's CDR3 is CASSLRGYEQFF. The CDR3, as DNA: TGTGCCAGCAGCCTCAGGGGCTATGAGCAGTTCTTC.